This TCR beta chain appears in the sequencing data of a study of cytotoxic CD8 clonotypes in ibrutinib-treated CLL. Overall study context: Samples averaged about 260,000 productive templates and approximately 100,000 productive rearrangements. Study-level results: Exceeding age-matched healthy donors, baseline clonality also tracked the counts of circulating CD8+ T cells. Sample timing was unmatched between remission and later-progressing patients; lymph nodes unstudied.

The TCR beta libraries used 2 to 2.5 micrograms of genomic DNA that came from cryopreserved PBMCs. Per germline, CDR1 SQVTM and CDR2 ANQGSEA. The CDR3 has 12 residues. Trimming took 4 bases from V and 1 from J, leaving 8 bases between them. The sample holds a few counts of this clone. The antigen remains undetermined. TCRdb's copy holds only in-frame clones and misses some; the assay was immunoSEQ multiplex PCR. The table includes roughly 330,000 clones, about 64% detected once. This specimen consisted of PBMCs, obtained after 36 months of ibrutinib treatment. This sequence was found in a human donor with chronic lymphocytic leukemia. The chain uses TRBV29-1 and TRBJ2-7; D call uncertain. The CDR3 region has the DNA TGCAGCGTTGGGCACAGTTCCTACGAGCAGTACTTC. Its translation is CSVGHSSYEQYF.